A single sample is the source of the 21 T cell receptor beta chains below, sequenced in a study of blood T cell repertoires in COVID-19 (dated by TCRdb to 2018 to 2021). Receptors were amplified or captured by the immunoSEQ multiplex PCR assay. TCRdb stores this immuneACCESS table with in-frame sequences only. Part of the clones is absent; in the studies checked, under half of the shortfall reflects unresolved V genes, and no reason is known for the rest. This sample lists tens of thousands of clones; about 76% were detected once. Over 25% of the sample goes to the ten largest clones. Sequencing was performed on peripheral blood. The receptors were sampled from a woman older than 75 with active or convalescent COVID-19.

The CDR3 DNA is TGTGCCAGCAGTTACCCCCGGCGCAACCCGGGGAACTATGGCTACACCTTC. It is translated as CASSYPRRNPGNYGYTF. V usage is TRBV6-2 or TRBV6-3 and J usage is TRBJ1-2; D not certain. Trimming removed 2 bases from V and 2 bases from J, with 18 bases in between. Germline V gene sequence: CDR1 MNHEY, CDR2 SVGEGT. The CDR3 is 17 residues long.

This chain uses TRBV7-8 with TRBJ2-3, with D perhaps TRBD2 (6 bases). The CDR3 has 14 residues. V lost 1 base and J 4 bases, leaving 9 bases between the germline ends. From germline, CDR1 is SGHVS and CDR2 FQNEAQ. The DNA for the CDR3 is TGTGCCAGCAGCTTAGGTTCTAGCGCAGATACGCAGTATTTT. This codes for CASSLGSSADTQYF.

The chain links TRBV5-1 to TRBJ1-2; 8 positions agree with TRBD1. The germline CDR1 and CDR2 sequences are SGHRS and YFSETQ. CDR3 length: 16 residues. The V segment lost 2 bases and the J segment 5 bases; nucleotides outside the gene matches: 11. The CDR3 sequence is CASSFSPTDRAYGYTF. The CDR3 coding sequence is TGCGCCAGCAGCTTTTCTCCCACGGACAGGGCATATGGCTACACCTTC. Variable domain in full (rest from reference TRBV5-1 and TRBJ1-2): KAGVTQTPRYLIKTRGQQVTLSCSPISGHRSVSWYQQTPGQGLQFLFEYFSETQRNKGNFPGRFSGRQFSNSRSEMNVSTLELGDSALYLCASSFSPTDRAYGYTFGSGTRLTVV.

The V call is TRBV6-2 or TRBV6-3, the J call TRBJ2-5, with 9 bases that match TRBD1. The germline V gene has CDR1 MNHEY and CDR2 SVGEGT. With 2 bases clipped from V and 3 bases from J, the junction kept 4 bases outside the gene matches. The CDR3 spans 15 residues. The chain's CDR3 is CASSYRDRAEETQYF. CDR3 nucleotides: TGTGCCAGCAGTTACCGGGACAGGGCCGAAGAGACCCAGTACTTC.

This rearrangement joins TRBV11-2 to TRBJ2-6; 7 nucleotides line up with TRBD1. Germline CDR1 is SGHAT and CDR2 is FQNNGV. V lost 1 base, J lost 3 bases, and 9 bases stayed unmatched. CDR3 size: 18 residues. CDR3: CASSLGKGAWLGANVLTF. CDR3 DNA: TGTGCCAGCAGCTTAGGGAAGGGGGCTTGGCTTGGGGCCAACGTCCTGACTTTC.

The rearrangement links TRBV19 to TRBJ1-1, with 8 bases identical to TRBD1. The length of the CDR3 is 16 residues. Trimming removed 3 bases from V and 0 bases from J; junction bases left unmatched: 6. The germline gives CDR1 LNHDA, CDR2 SQIVND (reference sequence). The CDR3 sequence: CASSIRDRGLNTEAFF. For the CDR3, the DNA is TGTGCCAGTAGTATTCGCGACAGGGGATTGAACACTGAAGCTTTCTTT.

The V gene is TRBV24-1, the J gene TRBJ2-1; 14 bases map to TRBD2. V dropped 3 bases and J dropped 7; count of bases not matched to a gene: 10. CDR1 and CDR2 from the germline V gene are KGHDR and SFDVKD. The CDR3 sequence is 18 residues long. In DNA, the CDR3 is TGTGCCACCAGTGATCTAGCTATTGGACTAGCGGGGGGTAATGAGCAGTTCTTC. Its translation: CATSDLAIGLAGGNEQFF.

The DNA for the CDR3 is TGTGCCAGCAGCTTCCTAAGGCCGGGGGGGGAAGAGACCCAGTACTTC. Protein product: CASSFLRPGGEETQYF. This chain uses TRBV7-2 with TRBJ2-5; 8 nucleotides align to TRBD2. In germline, CDR1 is SGHTA, CDR2 FQGNSA. The CDR3 is made up of 16 amino acids. V shed 3 bases, J shed 3 bases, and the junction held 9 bases outside the gene matches.

The chain recombines TRBV6-5 with TRBJ2-3; D is unclear. Looked up from germline, CDR1 is MNHEY and CDR2 is SVGAGI. V gave up 8 bases and J gave up 0 bases, with 9 bases separating them. This CDR3 contains 13 residues. DNA of the CDR3: TGTGCCAGCGGCGGCAGCAGCACAGATACGCAGTATTTT. Translation: CASGGSSTDTQYF.

The J gene is TRBJ1-6, the V gene TRBV7-2; 9 bases line up with TRBD1. The CDR3 length is 14 residues. Unmatched junction bases numbered 2, after V lost 4 bases and J lost 7 bases. Per the germline V gene, CDR1 is SGHTA and CDR2 is FQGNSA. The CDR3 DNA reads TGTGCCAGCAGCTGGACAGGGGTAAATTCACCCCTCCACTTT. Protein product: CASSWTGVNSPLHF. The full variable domain, completed using reference TRBV7-2 and TRBJ1-6, is GAGVSQSPSNKVTEKGKDVELRCDPISGHTALYWYRQSLGQGLEFLIYFQGNSAPDKSGLPSDRFSAERTGGSVSTLTIQRTQQEDSAVYLCASSWTGVNSPLHFGNGTRLTVT.

The chain recombines TRBV5-4 with TRBJ2-5, with no clear D. The CDR3 is 15 amino acids. Germline values: CDR1 SGHNT, CDR2 YYREEE (reference sequence). V lost 4 bases and J 6 bases, leaving 19 bases between the germline ends. The DNA for the CDR3 is TGTGCCAGCAGCCTAGAGAGTACGGCCGGAAAGACCCAGTACTTC. Its translation is CASSLESTAGKTQYF.

This chain links TRBV6-2 or TRBV6-3 with TRBJ1-2, with 9 positions matching TRBD1. Germline V gives CDR1 MNHEY, CDR2 SVGEGT. The CDR3 sequence is 16 residues long. The J segment lost 7 bases and the V segment lost 5 bases, leaving 14 bases of the junction unmatched. The CDR3 DNA sequence: TGTGCCAGCAGTCCCCAGGCACCGGGACAGGGAGGTGGCTACACCTTC. Translating it yields CASSPQAPGQGGGYTF.

This clone was counted a few times. The chain employs TRBV6-5 and TRBJ1-6; 7 nucleotides align to TRBD1. Trimming at V came to 6 bases and at J to 7 bases, leaving 0 bases not matched to a gene. The CDR3 covers 12 residues. The germline CDR1 and CDR2 sequences are MNHEY and SVGAGI. The CDR3 spells CASRQGNSPLHF. CDR3 sequence (DNA): TGTGCCAGCAGACAGGGGAATTCACCCCTCCACTTT.

The count of this clone is one. Compared with germline, one end of the junction differs, possibly owing to a read error. Other DNA variants within this sample encode the same CDR3. V usage is TRBV7-9 and J usage is TRBJ1-3, with 7 positions matching TRBD1. CDR1 SEHNR and CDR2 FQNEAQ come from the germline V gene (reference sequence). The CDR3 extends over 15 amino acids. The CDR3: CASSSGQPSGNTIYF. The CDR3 DNA is TGTGCCAGTAGCTCGGGACAGCCATCTGGAAACACCATATATTTT.

J is TRBJ2-3 and V is TRBV3-1 (or the pseudogene TRBV3-2), with D unclear. This CDR3 is built from 11 residues. Germline CDR1 is LGHDT and CDR2 is YNNKEL (reference sequence). The V end lost 5 bases, the J end lost 6 bases, and 6 bases lay between the germline ends. As DNA, the CDR3 is TGTGCCAGCAGCATGAGGGATACGCAGTATTTT. This sequence encodes CASSMRDTQYF.

V and J are TRBV28 and TRBJ1-4; TRBD1 matches 8 bases. The length of the CDR3 is 17 residues. V was pared by 3 bases and J by 0 bases, with 6 bases of the junction left unmatched. Germline-derived CDR1 and CDR2 are MDHEN and SYDVKM. CDR3 sequence (DNA): TGTGCCAGCAGTTTCCGACAGGGGCTTGCAACTAATGAAAAACTGTTTTTT. Protein product: CASSFRQGLATNEKLFF.

This rearrangement joins TRBV5-4 to TRBJ2-1; TRBD1 agrees at 10 bases. CDR1 SGHNT and CDR2 YYREEE come from the germline V gene (reference sequence). The ends lost 0 bases at V and 4 bases at J; junction bases unmatched: 7. This CDR3 spans 17 amino acids. The CDR3 loop reads CASSLGAGQGSYNEQFF. The CDR3, as DNA: TGTGCCAGCAGCTTGGGGGCGGGACAGGGGTCTTACAATGAGCAGTTCTTC. Based on the CDR3 plus reference TRBV5-4 and TRBJ2-1, the full variable domain is ETGVTQSPTHLIKTRGQQVTLRCSSQSGHNTVSWYQQALGQGPQFIFQYYREEENGRGNFPPRFSGLQFPNYSSELNVNALELDDSALYLCASSLGAGQGSYNEQFFGPGTRLTVL.

This clone showed up just a few times. This chain connects TRBV18 to TRBJ2-7; the match to TRBD1 covers 7 bases. The CDR3 has 15 residues. Germline V gives CDR1 KGHSH, CDR2 LQKENI. With 4 bases clipped from V and 1 base from J, the junction kept 7 bases outside the gene matches. CDR3 DNA sequence: TGTGCCAGCTCACAGACAGGGAAACCTTCCTACGAGCAGTACTTC. Encoded protein: CASSQTGKPSYEQYF.

The CDR3 nucleotides read TGCGCCAGCAGCTTCCGATCGACAGACTACGAGCAGTACTTC. Translation: CASSFRSTDYEQYF. The chain recombines TRBV5-1 with TRBJ2-7, with D perhaps TRBD1 (5 bases). The CDR3 runs 14 residues. Trimming removed 2 bases from V and 3 bases from J, with 12 bases in between. CDR1 and CDR2 from the germline V gene are SGHRS and YFSETQ.

This chain links TRBV6-2 or TRBV6-3 with TRBJ1-5; TRBD1 is a possible D gene (5 bases). V was trimmed by 5 bases and J by 8 bases, leaving 22 bases between them. In germline, CDR1 is MNHEY, CDR2 SVGEGT. CDR3 length: 16 amino acids. The CDR3 is CASSDPRTGVWKPQHF. The CDR3 nucleotides read TGTGCCAGCAGTGACCCCCGGACGGGGGTTTGGAAGCCCCAGCATTTT.

This chain uses TRBV10-3 with TRBJ2-1, with TRBD2 matching over 13 bases. The CDR3 sequence is 18 residues long. Per the germline V gene, CDR1 is ENHRY and CDR2 is SYGVKD. Trimming removed 3 bases from V and 0 bases from J; junction bases left unmatched: 5. The CDR3 region has the DNA TGTGCCATCAGTGAAGGACTAGCGGGGGTACACTCCTACAATGAGCAGTTCTTC. It is translated as CAISEGLAGVHSYNEQFF.